This T cell receptor beta chain was recovered during a study of regulatory T cells in long-lasting Graves disease. The authors built TCR beta libraries using iRepertoire HTBI primers and Arm-PCR of CDR3 regions. Per the authors' pipeline: Samples collectively showed 60 to 75 TRBV and about 15 TRBJ segments. Each CDR3 protein gets one entry after TCRdb re-called the multiplex PCR reads with MiXCR. What appears here as the V and J calls and clone size reflects TCRdb's work, not the paper's. The table shows around 400,000 distinct CDR3 sequences, with about 23% occurring only once. Time point specified: persistent/refractory GD, antithyroid drugs over 5 years with positive TRAb. Preparation of the TCR library used RNA extracted from PBMCs. This clonotype has only a few counts. The CDR3 extends over 14 amino acids. Germline CDR1 and CDR2: SGHKS and YYEKEE (reference sequence). V was clipped by 4 bases and J by 7 bases, with 12 bases between them.

The TCR sequence derives from a woman aged 40 to 49 with Graves disease. Specimen: peripheral blood mononuclear cells (PBMCs), collected when the disease was refractory, from a patient treated with antithyroid drugs. The chain has TRBV5-5 and TRBJ1-6; D remains unclear. CDR3 in DNA: TGTGCCAGCAGCGCGGGTGTCGGGAATTCACCCCTCCACTTT. This codes for CASSAGVGNSPLHF.